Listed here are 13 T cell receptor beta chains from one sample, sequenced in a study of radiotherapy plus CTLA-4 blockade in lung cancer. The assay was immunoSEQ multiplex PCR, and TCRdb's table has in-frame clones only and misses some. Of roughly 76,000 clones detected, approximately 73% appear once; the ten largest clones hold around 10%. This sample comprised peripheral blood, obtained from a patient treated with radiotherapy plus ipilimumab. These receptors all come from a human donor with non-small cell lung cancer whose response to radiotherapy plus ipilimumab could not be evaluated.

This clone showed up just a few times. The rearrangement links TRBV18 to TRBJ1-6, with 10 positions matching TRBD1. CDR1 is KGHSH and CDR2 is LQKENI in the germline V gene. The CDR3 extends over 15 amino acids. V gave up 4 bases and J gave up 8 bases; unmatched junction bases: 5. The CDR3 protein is CASSRIGQGDSPLHF. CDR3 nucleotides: TGTGCCAGCTCACGTATTGGACAGGGGGATTCACCCCTCCACTTT.

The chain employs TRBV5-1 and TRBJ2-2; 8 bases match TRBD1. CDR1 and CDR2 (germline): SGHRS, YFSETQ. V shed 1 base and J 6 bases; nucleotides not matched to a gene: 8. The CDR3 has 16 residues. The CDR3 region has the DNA TGCGCCAGCAGCTTGCGTCTGGACAGGGACGCCGGGGAGCTGTTTTTT. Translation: CASSLRLDRDAGELFF. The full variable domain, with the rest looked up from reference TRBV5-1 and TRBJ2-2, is KAGVTQTPRYLIKTRGQQVTLSCSPISGHRSVSWYQQTPGQGLQFLFEYFSETQRNKGNFPGRFSGRQFSNSRSEMNVSTLELGDSALYLCASSLRLDRDAGELFFGEGSRLTVL.

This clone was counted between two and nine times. The CDR3 sequence is CAMRTVYSGNTIYF. CDR3 coding DNA: TGTGCCATGCGGACAGTTTATTCTGGAAACACCATATATTTT. The V call is TRBV10-3, the J call TRBJ1-3; D possibly corresponds to TRBD1 (6 bases). Trimming took off 9 bases at V and 1 base at J, with 13 bases between the two ends. This CDR3 has 14 residues. The germline CDR1 and CDR2 sequences are ENHRY and SYGVKD.

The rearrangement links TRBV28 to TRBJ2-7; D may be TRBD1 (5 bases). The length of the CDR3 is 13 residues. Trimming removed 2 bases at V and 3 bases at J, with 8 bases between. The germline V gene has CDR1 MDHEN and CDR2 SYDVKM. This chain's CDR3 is CASSLRDSYEQYF. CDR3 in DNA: TGTGCCAGCAGTTTAAGAGACAGCTACGAGCAGTACTTC.

In DNA, the CDR3 is TGTGCCAGCAGCCTAGCGGGAGATAGCACAGATACGCAGTATTTT. It specifies CASSLAGDSTDTQYF. The chain carries TRBV7-3 and TRBJ2-3, with 10 bases that match TRBD2. Germline values: CDR1 SGHTA, CDR2 FQGTGA. The length of the CDR3 is 15 residues. V lost 5 bases, J lost 0 bases, and 2 bases stayed unmatched.

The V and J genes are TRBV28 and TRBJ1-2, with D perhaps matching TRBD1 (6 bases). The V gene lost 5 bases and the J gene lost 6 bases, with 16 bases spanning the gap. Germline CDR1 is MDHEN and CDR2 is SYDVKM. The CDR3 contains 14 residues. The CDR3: CASSPPTRGHGYTF. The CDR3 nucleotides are TGTGCCAGCAGTCCCCCAACCAGGGGACATGGCTACACCTTC.

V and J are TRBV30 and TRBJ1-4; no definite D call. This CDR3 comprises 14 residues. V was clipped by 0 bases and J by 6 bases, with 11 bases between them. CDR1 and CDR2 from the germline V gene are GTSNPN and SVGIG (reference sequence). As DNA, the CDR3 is TGTGCCTGGAGTGTTTCAGGTGGCGATGAAAAACTGTTTTTT. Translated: CAWSVSGGDEKLFF.

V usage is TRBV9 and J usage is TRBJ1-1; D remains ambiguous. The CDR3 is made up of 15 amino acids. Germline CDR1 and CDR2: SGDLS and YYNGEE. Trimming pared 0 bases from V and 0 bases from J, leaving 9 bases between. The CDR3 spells CASSVGDTLNTEAFF. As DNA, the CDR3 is TGTGCCAGCAGCGTAGGCGACACATTGAACACTGAAGCTTTCTTT.

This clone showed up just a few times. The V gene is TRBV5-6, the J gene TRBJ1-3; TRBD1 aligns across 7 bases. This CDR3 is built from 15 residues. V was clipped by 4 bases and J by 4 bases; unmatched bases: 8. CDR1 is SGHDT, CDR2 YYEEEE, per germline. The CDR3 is CASSRLDRAGNTIYF. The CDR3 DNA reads TGTGCCAGCAGCCGGCTCGACAGGGCCGGAAACACCATATATTTT. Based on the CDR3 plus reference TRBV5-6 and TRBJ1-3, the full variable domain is DAGVTQSPTHLIKTRGQQVTLRCSPKSGHDTVSWYQQALGQGPQFIFQYYEEEERQRGNFPDRFSGHQFPNYSSELNVNALLLGDSALYLCASSRLDRAGNTIYFGEGSWLTVV.

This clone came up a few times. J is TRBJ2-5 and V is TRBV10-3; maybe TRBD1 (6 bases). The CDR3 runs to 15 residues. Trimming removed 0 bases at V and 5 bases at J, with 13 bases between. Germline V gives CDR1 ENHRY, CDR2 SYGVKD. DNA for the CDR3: TGTGCCATCAGTGAGTCGAGGCAGGGGATGGAGACCCAGTACTTC. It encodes CAISESRQGMETQYF.

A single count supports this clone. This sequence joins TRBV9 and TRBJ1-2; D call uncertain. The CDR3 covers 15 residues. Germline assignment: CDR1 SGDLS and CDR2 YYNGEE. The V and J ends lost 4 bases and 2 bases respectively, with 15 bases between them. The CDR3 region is CASSPVAAGNYGYTF. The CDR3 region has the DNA TGTGCCAGCAGCCCCGTCGCGGCGGGAAACTATGGCTACACCTTC. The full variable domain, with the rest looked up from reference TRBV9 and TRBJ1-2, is DSGVTQTPKHLITATGQRVTLRCSPRSGDLSVYWYQQSLDQGLQFLIQYYNGEERAKGNILERFSAQQFPDLHSELNLSSLELGDSALYFCASSPVAAGNYGYTFGSGTRLTVV.

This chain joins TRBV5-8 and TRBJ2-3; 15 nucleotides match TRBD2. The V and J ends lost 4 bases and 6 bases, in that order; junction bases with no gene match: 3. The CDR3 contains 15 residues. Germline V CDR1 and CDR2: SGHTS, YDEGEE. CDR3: CASSPGTSGRDTQYF. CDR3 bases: TGTGCCAGCAGCCCTGGGACTAGCGGGAGGGATACGCAGTATTTT.

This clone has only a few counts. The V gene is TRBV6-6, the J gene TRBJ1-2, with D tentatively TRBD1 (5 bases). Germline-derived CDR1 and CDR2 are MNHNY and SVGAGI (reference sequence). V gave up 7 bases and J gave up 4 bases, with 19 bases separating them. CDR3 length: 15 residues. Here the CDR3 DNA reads TGTGCCAGCACCACCTCAGTGGGGCCTGGCTATGGCTACACCTTC. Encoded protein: CASTTSVGPGYGYTF.